Listed here are 18 T cell receptor beta chains from one sample, sequenced in a study of blood T cells in healthy people across ages. Using a J-beta primer mix together with a sample-barcoded 5' primer, a second PCR was run for roughly 7 to 12 cycles. MiXCR was run by TCRdb on the 5' RACE reads, yielding one entry per CDR3 protein. The sample carries some 1.4 million distinct CDR3 sequences, about 40% recorded once. Source material: blood. These receptors were obtained from a woman between 18 and 29 years old in good health.

This clonotype was counted only a few times. The rearrangement uses TRBV18 and TRBJ2-5, with 7 bases that match TRBD1. The V gene's germline CDR1 is KGHSH and CDR2 LQKENI. Germline trimming cut 4 bases from V and 3 bases from J; bases unmatched to any gene: 2. The CDR3 sequence is 13 residues long. The CDR3 spells CASSQGQKETQYF. For the CDR3, the DNA is TGTGCCAGCTCACAGGGACAGAAAGAGACCCAGTACTTC.

DNA of the CDR3: TGCAGTGCCCTAGTGGGCGGCAATGAGCAGTTCTTC. Translated, it gives CSALVGGNEQFF. V usage is TRBV20-1 and J usage is TRBJ2-1, with no clear D. Trimming cost V 6 bases and J 6 bases, with 12 bases left between them. The CDR3 is 12 amino acids. Germline CDR1 and CDR2: DFQATT and SNEGSKA (reference sequence).

This clonotype has a handful of counts. The V gene is TRBV29-1, the J gene TRBJ1-1, with a possible D match to TRBD1 (5 bases). Germline lookup yields CDR1 SQVTM and CDR2 ANQGSEA. The germline V and J ends were trimmed by 4 bases and 6 bases, with 21 bases remaining between them. The CDR3 has 15 amino acids. The CDR3 DNA sequence: TGCAGCGTTGGGTGGGGGGGGTTACTAGACGCTGAAGCTTTCTTT. It specifies CSVGWGGLLDAEAFF.

This clonotype was seen a few times. This chain connects TRBV28 to TRBJ2-5; 7 bases are shared with TRBD2. The CDR3 length is 14 residues. Trimming cost V 6 bases and J 0 bases; bases outside gene matches: 4. Looked up from germline, CDR1 is MDHEN and CDR2 is SYDVKM. The CDR3 nucleotides are TGTGCCAGCAGGGGGGGGTCGTACCAAGAGACCCAGTACTTC. This codes for CASRGGSYQETQYF. Based on the CDR3 plus reference TRBV28 and TRBJ2-5, the full variable domain is DVKVTQSSRYLVKRTGEKVFLECVQDMDHENMFWYRQDPGLGLRLIYFSYDVKMKEKGDIPEGYSVSREKKERFSLILESASTNQTSMYLCASRGGSYQETQYFGPGTRLLVL.

J is TRBJ2-1 and V is TRBV14, with D unclear. The CDR3 runs 14 residues. CDR1 is SGHDN and CDR2 is FVKESK in the germline V gene. Trimming cost V 5 bases and J 4 bases, with 12 bases left between them. CDR3 in amino acids: CASSGLTSYNEQFF. DNA for the CDR3: TGTGCCAGCAGCGGATTGACTTCTTACAATGAGCAGTTCTTC. The entire variable domain, with the rest obtained from reference TRBV14 and TRBJ2-1, is as follows: EAGVTQFPSHSVIEKGQTVTLRCDPISGHDNLYWYRRVMGKEIKFLLHFVKESKQDESGMPNNRFLAERTGGTYSTLKVQPAELEDSGVYFCASSGLTSYNEQFFGPGTRLTVL.

Only a few counts were recorded for this clonotype. This chain joins TRBV11-2 and TRBJ2-1, with TRBD2 identical over 9 bases. Per germline, CDR1 SGHAT and CDR2 FQNNGV. V was clipped by 1 base and J by 15 bases; unmatched bases: 7. CDR3 length: 13 amino acids. The CDR3 is CASSLGRGRAMFF. The CDR3 bases are TGTGCCAGCAGCTTAGGACGCGGGAGGGCGATGTTCTTC.

This clonotype was seen only a few times. The chain links TRBV27 to TRBJ2-5; TRBD2 aligns across 13 bases. The CDR3 has 15 amino acids. The V gene's germline CDR1 is MNHEY and CDR2 SMNVEV (reference sequence). V was clipped by 5 bases and J by 5 bases; unmatched bases: 5. The CDR3 DNA follows: TGTGCCAGCAGTCCGACTAGCGGGGGGTTCGAGACCCAGTACTTC. Protein product: CASSPTSGGFETQYF.

V and J are TRBV28 and TRBJ1-4; no clear D. Per germline, CDR1 MDHEN and CDR2 SYDVKM. The CDR3 is made up of 14 amino acids. V was pared by 0 bases and J by 5 bases, with 7 bases between. CDR3 sequence: CASSLWPDNEKLFF. The CDR3 DNA reads TGTGCCAGCAGTTTATGGCCAGACAATGAAAAACTGTTTTTT.

This clonotype was seen only a few times. This chain uses TRBV2 with TRBJ2-3; D is perhaps TRBD1 or TRBD2 (5 bases each). Germline V gene lookup returns CDR1 SNHLY and CDR2 FYNNEI. This CDR3 region has 15 residues. V gave up 3 bases and J gave up 1 base, with 11 bases separating them. The CDR3 loop reads CASSDRDGGTDTQYF. As DNA, the CDR3 is TGTGCCAGCAGTGATCGGGACGGGGGCACAGATACGCAGTATTTT. The full variable domain, its missing parts supplied by reference TRBV2 and TRBJ2-3, is EPEVTQTPSHQVTQMGQEVILRCVPISNHLYFYWYRQILGQKVEFLVSFYNNEISEKSEIFDDQFSVERPDGSNFTLKIRSTKLEDSAMYFCASSDRDGGTDTQYFGPGTRLTVL.

This clonotype was seen a few times. V and J are TRBV20-1 and TRBJ2-1; D is undetermined. Germline V gene lookup returns CDR1 DFQATT and CDR2 SNEGSKA (reference sequence). The CDR3 is 10 amino acids. V lost 2 bases and J lost 12, with 8 bases in between. CDR3 sequence reads: CSARQVGQFF. DNA of the CDR3: TGCAGTGCTAGACAGGTTGGGCAGTTCTTC.

This clonotype was picked up one time. The rearrangement uses TRBV24-1 and TRBJ2-7, with 9 bases identical to TRBD2. The V gene's germline CDR1 is KGHDR and CDR2 SFDVKD. V shed 0 bases, J shed 5 bases, and the junction held 10 bases outside the gene matches. The CDR3 is 17 residues long. The CDR3 sequence is CATSDLSGSGSRNEQYF. The CDR3 DNA reads as TGTGCCACCAGTGATTTGAGTGGTAGCGGGAGCCGCAACGAGCAGTACTTC.

Regarding this clonotype: Germline and junction disagree at one end, which may indicate a read error. The chain has TRBV7-9 and TRBJ2-7; TRBD2 is a possible D gene (6 bases). Germline V gives CDR1 SEHNR, CDR2 FQNEAQ (reference sequence). This CDR3 contains 15 residues. CDR3: CASSLAGSAYNEQYF. The CDR3 DNA is TGTGCCAGCAGTTTAGCCGGGAGCGCGTACAATGAGCAGTACTTC.

This clonotype was counted a few times. The V gene is TRBV12-3 or TRBV12-4, the J gene TRBJ1-6; D possibly corresponds to TRBD1 (6 bases). The CDR3 runs 16 residues. Trimming left V 4 bases short and J 5 bases short, with 15 bases between. CDR3 in DNA: TGTGCCAGCAGTTCGCAGGGGAACATCAATAATTCACCCCTCCACTTT. Residues: CASSSQGNINNSPLHF.

This clonotype turned up a few times. The gene calls are TRBV20-1 and TRBJ2-5, with TRBD1 matching 9 bases. Germline CDR1 is DFQATT and CDR2 is SNEGSKA (reference sequence). This CDR3 region has 15 residues. V gave up 3 bases and J gave up 3 bases; unmatched junction bases: 8. The CDR3 spells CSARTPGTGKETQYF. CDR3 bases: TGCAGTGCTAGGACCCCCGGGACAGGGAAAGAGACCCAGTACTTC.

The rearrangement links TRBV7-3 to TRBJ2-1; TRBD2 matches 13 bases. CDR1 is SGHTA and CDR2 is FQGTGA in the germline V gene. V shed 2 bases, J shed 8 bases, and the junction held 12 bases outside the gene matches. The CDR3 is made up of 18 amino acids. CDR3: CASSLRGTSGGAIYEQFF. Written as DNA, the CDR3 is TGTGCCAGCAGCTTACGAGGCACTAGCGGGGGGGCCATATATGAGCAGTTCTTC.

This chain uses TRBV10-2 with TRBJ1-1; 8 bases are shared with TRBD1. From germline, CDR1 is WSHSY and CDR2 SAAADI. CDR3 length equals 13 residues. The ends lost 7 bases at V and 5 bases at J; junction bases unmatched: 6. The CDR3 DNA follows: TGCGCCAGCAACGGACAGGGAGGGACTGAAGCTTTCTTT. It translates to CASNGQGGTEAFF.

Note on this clonotype: At one end the junction does not follow the germline gene, possibly because of a read error. V gene TRBV10-3 combines with J gene TRBJ2-1, with D tentatively TRBD1 (6 bases). Germline values: CDR1 ENHRY, CDR2 SYGVKD. CDR3 length: 15 amino acids. In DNA, the CDR3 is TGTACCATCAGTGGGCCTAAGGACAGTTACAACGAGCAGTTCTTC. Protein product: CTISGPKDSYNEQFF.

This sequence joins TRBV20-1 and TRBJ2-7; maybe TRBD2 (6 bases). Trimming removed 3 bases at V and 3 bases at J, with 27 bases between. The CDR3 runs to 18 residues. Germline CDR1 DFQATT, CDR2 SNEGSKA (reference sequence). The DNA of the CDR3 is TGCAGTGCTAGGGACTCAAAGAGTGACGGAGGGAGAGTCTACGAGCAGTACTTC. It yields the protein CSARDSKSDGGRVYEQYF.